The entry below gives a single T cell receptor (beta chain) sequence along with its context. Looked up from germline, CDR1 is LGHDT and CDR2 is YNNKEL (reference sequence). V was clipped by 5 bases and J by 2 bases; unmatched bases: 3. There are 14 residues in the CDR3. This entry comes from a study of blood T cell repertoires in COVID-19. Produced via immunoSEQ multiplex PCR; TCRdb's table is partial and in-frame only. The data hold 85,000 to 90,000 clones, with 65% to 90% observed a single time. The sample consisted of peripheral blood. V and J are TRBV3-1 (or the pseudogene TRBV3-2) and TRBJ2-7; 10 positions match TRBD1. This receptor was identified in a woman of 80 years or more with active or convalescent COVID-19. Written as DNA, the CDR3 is TGTGCCAGCAGCTGGACAGGGGGTGCCTACGAGCAGTACTTC. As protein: CASSWTGGAYEQYF.